The sequence of this T cell receptor (beta chain) was determined in a study of radiation and T cells in renal cell carcinoma. Comment on this clone: The target antigen is unknown.

Described time point: baseline pretreatment blood. Sample treatment: 15 Gy SBRT to primary tumor, nephrectomy 4 weeks later. Study-level findings and limits: Pretreatment tumor biopsies were lacking, so baseline clonotypes are unknown. In blood, top tumor clones expanded by 2 weeks, shrinking by 4.

Germline assignment: CDR1 MNHNY and CDR2 SVGAGI (reference sequence). Trimming cost V 2 bases and J 3 bases, with 7 bases left between them. The CDR3 consists of 14 residues. The data were produced by immunoSEQ multiplex PCR, yet TCRdb's version contains in-frame clones alone and is incomplete. The profile shows 130,000 to 150,000 clones, about nine tenths of them singletons. The sequence came from a woman between 65 and 79 years old with renal cell carcinoma. This chain links TRBV6-6 with TRBJ1-4; D might be TRBD1 (6 bases). The material was blood, obtained from a patient whose treatment included radiotherapy and nephrectomy. Written as DNA, the CDR3 is TGTGCCAGCAGTTACGGACAGTCTAATGAAAAACTGTTTTTT. Its translation is CASSYGQSNEKLFF.